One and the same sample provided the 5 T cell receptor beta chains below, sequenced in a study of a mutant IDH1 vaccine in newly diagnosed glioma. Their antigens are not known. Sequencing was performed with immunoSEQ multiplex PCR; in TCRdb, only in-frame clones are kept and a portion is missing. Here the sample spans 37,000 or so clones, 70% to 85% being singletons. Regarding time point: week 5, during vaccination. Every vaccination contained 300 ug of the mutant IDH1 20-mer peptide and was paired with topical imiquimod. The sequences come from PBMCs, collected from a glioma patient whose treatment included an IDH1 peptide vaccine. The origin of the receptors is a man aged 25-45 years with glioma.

DNA of the CDR3: TGTGCCACCAGCAGATCCCGACCCATGGAAGCTTTCTTT. Translating it yields CATSRSRPMEAFF. The chain carries TRBV15 and TRBJ1-1, with D unclear. CDR1 is LNHNV and CDR2 is YYDKDF in the germline V gene (reference sequence). There are 13 residues in the CDR3. Trimming removed 2 bases at V and 8 bases at J, with 12 bases between.

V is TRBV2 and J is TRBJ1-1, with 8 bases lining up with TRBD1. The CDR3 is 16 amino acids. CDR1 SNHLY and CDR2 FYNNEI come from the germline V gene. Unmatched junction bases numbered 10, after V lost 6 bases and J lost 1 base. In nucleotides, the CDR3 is TGTGCCAGCAGCAGGGGGCTTATGCTGAAGAACACTGAAGCTTTCTTT. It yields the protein CASSRGLMLKNTEAFF.

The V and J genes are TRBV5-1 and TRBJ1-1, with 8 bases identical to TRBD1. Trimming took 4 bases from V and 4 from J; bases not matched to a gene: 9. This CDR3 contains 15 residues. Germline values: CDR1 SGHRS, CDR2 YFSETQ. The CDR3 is CASSQSRGQGTEAFF. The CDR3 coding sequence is TGCGCCAGCAGCCAATCCAGGGGGCAGGGCACTGAAGCTTTCTTT.

CDR3 DNA: TGTGCCAGTAGCTTCAGAACCTTAGCGGGAGGGACCTACGAGCAGTACTTC. The encoded protein is CASSFRTLAGGTYEQYF. This chain links TRBV19 with TRBJ2-7; 11 nucleotides agree with TRBD2. Germline CDR1 LNHDA, CDR2 SQIVND (reference sequence). V trimming: 6 bases; J trimming: 2 bases; junction bases outside the gene matches: 12. CDR3 length: 17 residues.

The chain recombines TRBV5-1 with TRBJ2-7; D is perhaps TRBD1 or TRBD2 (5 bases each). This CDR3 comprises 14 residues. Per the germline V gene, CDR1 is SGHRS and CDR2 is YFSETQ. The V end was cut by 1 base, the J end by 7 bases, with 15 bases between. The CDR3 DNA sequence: TGCGCCAGCAGCTTGTCGGCAGGGAGAGGGGAGCAGTACTTC. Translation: CASSLSAGRGEQYF.